The clone carrying this T cell receptor (beta chain) was seen only a few times. What it binds is unknown. Germline V gene lookup returns CDR1 MNHEY and CDR2 SMNVEV (reference sequence). V was pared by 1 base and J by 5 bases, with 9 bases between. CDR3 size: 13 residues. These data originate in a study of identical twins. Study-level results: These conclusions were based on statistical analysis (cross-sectional, not following the same donors). There were fewer insertions in abundant cord blood beta clonotypes, but memory repertoires showed no such pattern.

Unique molecular identifiers were present on the cDNA, and a universal primer site came from template switching. TCRdb re-called the 5' RACE reads through MiXCR, storing one row per CDR3 protein. The data hold under 450,000 distinct CDR3 sequences, with 15% to 20% observed a single time. Each donor was a healthy Caucasian. The receptor's source is a man aged 45-60 years in good health. The material sequenced was naive T cells sorted from blood. The chain combines TRBV27 with TRBJ2-7; D is uncertain. The CDR3 DNA reads as TGTGCCAGCAGTTTATTAGGTAGAGACGAGCAGTACTTC. Residues: CASSLLGRDEQYF.